A single sample is the source of the 9 T cell receptor beta chains below, sequenced in a study of T-cell memory formation after mild COVID-19. TCRdb processed the 5' RACE reads anew with MiXCR; each CDR3 protein has one entry. The repertoire includes roughly 400,000 distinct CDR3 sequences, roughly 15% of them detected once, and 20% to 25% sits in the top ten. The specimen sequenced was PBMCs or a T cell subset sorted from them (not recorded which). The receptors were gathered from a man aged 18 to 30 who had mild COVID-19 (a few samples of this study predate the infection). Cell type and time point are not known.

CDR3 bases: TGTGCCAGCAGCACGCAAGGGGAGCTGTTTTTT. Amino acids: CASSTQGELFF. The rearrangement links TRBV7-9 to TRBJ2-2, with no clear D. In germline, CDR1 is SEHNR, CDR2 FQNEAQ (reference sequence). This CDR3 is built from 11 residues. Trimming cost V 5 bases and J 8 bases, with 6 bases left between them.

The chain combines TRBV7-3 with TRBJ1-4; D may be TRBD1 (5 bases). Trimming removed 3 bases from V and 11 bases from J, with 13 bases in between. The V gene's germline CDR1 is SGHTA and CDR2 FQGTGA. The CDR3 loop spans 13 amino acids. CDR3 loop: CASSFRRGGKLFF. DNA of the CDR3: TGTGCCAGCAGCTTCCGGAGGGGCGGGAAACTGTTTTTT.

This clonotype was seen at least ten times. This rearrangement joins TRBV5-1 to TRBJ1-4, with TRBD1 matching over 8 bases. Germline V gene sequence: CDR1 SGHRS, CDR2 YFSETQ. The V segment lost 5 bases and the J segment 6 bases; nucleotides outside the gene matches: 6. The CDR3 is 14 amino acids. DNA of the CDR3: TGCGCCAGCAGTTACCAGGGGGCTGATGAAAAACTGTTTTTT. It yields the protein CASSYQGADEKLFF.

The chain recombines TRBV7-2 with TRBJ1-2, with 8 bases lining up with TRBD1. The CDR3 is made up of 15 amino acids. The junction had 6 bases not matched to a gene; V was cut back by 0 bases and J by 6 bases. In germline, CDR1 is SGHTA, CDR2 FQGNSA. CDR3 loop: CASSLARGTGDGYTF. CDR3 sequence (DNA): TGTGCCAGCAGCTTAGCGCGGGGGACAGGAGATGGCTACACCTTC. Using reference TRBV7-2 and TRBJ1-2 for the parts outside the CDR3, the full variable domain is GAGVSQSPSNKVTEKGKDVELRCDPISGHTALYWYRQSLGQGLEFLIYFQGNSAPDKSGLPSDRFSAERTGGSVSTLTIQRTQQEDSAVYLCASSLARGTGDGYTFGSGTRLTVV.

The chain joins TRBV7-9 to TRBJ1-2; D may be TRBD1 (6 bases). V dropped 5 bases and J dropped 3 bases, with 10 bases sitting between them. Germline CDR1 and CDR2: SEHNR and FQNEAQ (reference sequence). The CDR3 sequence is 13 residues long. The CDR3, as DNA: TGTGCCAGCAGCACAGGGACGCACTATGGCTACACCTTC. Amino acid sequence: CASSTGTHYGYTF.

This chain links TRBV29-1 with TRBJ2-5; D is uncertain. The germline V and J ends were trimmed by 4 bases and 2 bases, with 5 bases remaining between them. The CDR3 consists of 11 residues. Germline V gives CDR1 SQVTM, CDR2 ANQGSEA. CDR3 coding DNA: TGCAGCGTTGGTCAACAAGAGACCCAGTACTTC. It is translated as CSVGQQETQYF.

This clonotype was observed a few times. In nucleotides, the CDR3 is TGTGCCAGCAGCCTCCCGTGGGCTGTGGAAGATACGCAGTATTTT. Its protein is CASSLPWAVEDTQYF. The gene calls are TRBV7-2 and TRBJ2-3; D remains unclear. There are 15 residues in the CDR3. V lost 5 bases, J lost 5 bases, and 17 bases lay in between. Germline loops: CDR1 SGHTA, CDR2 FQGNSA.

The sample holds a few counts of this clonotype. V gene TRBV10-3 combines with J gene TRBJ1-2; D unclear. Germline loops: CDR1 ENHRY, CDR2 SYGVKD. The CDR3 sequence is 12 residues long. Trimming pared 0 bases from V and 4 bases from J, leaving 3 bases between. CDR3 DNA sequence: TGTGCCATCAGTGAGTCGTCCTATGGCTACACCTTC. This gives the protein CAISESSYGYTF.

The rearrangement links TRBV5-1 to TRBJ2-1; 8 bases fit TRBD2. This CDR3 is built from 15 residues. Germline lookup yields CDR1 SGHRS and CDR2 YFSETQ. J was trimmed by 9 bases and V by 7 bases; bases with no gene match: 15. Written as DNA, the CDR3 is TGCGCCAGCCGCATTGAGCGGGGGAAGTGGGGTGAGCAGTTCTTC. This sequence encodes CASRIERGKWGEQFF.